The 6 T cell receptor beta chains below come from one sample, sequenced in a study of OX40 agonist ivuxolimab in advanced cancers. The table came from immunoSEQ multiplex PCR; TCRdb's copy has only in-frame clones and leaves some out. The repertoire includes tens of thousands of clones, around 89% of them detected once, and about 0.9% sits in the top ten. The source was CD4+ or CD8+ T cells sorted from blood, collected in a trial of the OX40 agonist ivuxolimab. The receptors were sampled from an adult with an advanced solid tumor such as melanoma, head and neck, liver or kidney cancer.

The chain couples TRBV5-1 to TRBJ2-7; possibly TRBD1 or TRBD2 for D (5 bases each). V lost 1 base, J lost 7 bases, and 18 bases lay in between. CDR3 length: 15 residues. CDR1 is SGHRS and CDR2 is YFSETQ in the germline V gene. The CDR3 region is CASSLRQSLGGEQYF. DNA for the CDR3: TGCGCCAGCAGCTTGCGGCAGAGTCTTGGGGGTGAGCAGTACTTC.

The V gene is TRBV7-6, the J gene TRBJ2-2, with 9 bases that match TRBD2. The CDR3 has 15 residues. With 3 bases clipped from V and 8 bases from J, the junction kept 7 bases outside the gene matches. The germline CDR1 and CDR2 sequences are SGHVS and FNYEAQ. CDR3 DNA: TGTGCCAGCAGCTTGGTAGCGGGAGCGGATGGGGAGCTGTTTTTT. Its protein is CASSLVAGADGELFF.

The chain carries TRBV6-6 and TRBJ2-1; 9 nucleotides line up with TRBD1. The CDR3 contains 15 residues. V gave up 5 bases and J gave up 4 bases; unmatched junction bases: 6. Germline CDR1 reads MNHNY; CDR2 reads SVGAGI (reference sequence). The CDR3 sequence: CASSQTGTGYNEQFF. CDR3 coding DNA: TGTGCCAGCAGTCAAACCGGGACAGGGTACAATGAGCAGTTCTTC.

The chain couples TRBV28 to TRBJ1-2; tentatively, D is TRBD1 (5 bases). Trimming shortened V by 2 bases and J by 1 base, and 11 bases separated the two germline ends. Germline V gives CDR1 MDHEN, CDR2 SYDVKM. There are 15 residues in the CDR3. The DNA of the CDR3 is TGTGCCAGCAGTTTAAGAGACAGACTTAACTATGGCTACACCTTC. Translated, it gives CASSLRDRLNYGYTF.

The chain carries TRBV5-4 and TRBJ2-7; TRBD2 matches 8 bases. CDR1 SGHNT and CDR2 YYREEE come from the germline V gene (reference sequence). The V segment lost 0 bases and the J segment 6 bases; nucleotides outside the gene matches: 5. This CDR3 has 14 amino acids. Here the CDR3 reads CASSLEGTSAEQYF. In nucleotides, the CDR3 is TGTGCCAGCAGCTTGGAAGGGACTAGTGCCGAGCAGTACTTC. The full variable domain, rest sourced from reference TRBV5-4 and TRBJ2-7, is ETGVTQSPTHLIKTRGQQVTLRCSSQSGHNTVSWYQQALGQGPQFIFQYYREEENGRGNFPPRFSGLQFPNYSSELNVNALELDDSALYLCASSLEGTSAEQYFGPGTRLTVT.

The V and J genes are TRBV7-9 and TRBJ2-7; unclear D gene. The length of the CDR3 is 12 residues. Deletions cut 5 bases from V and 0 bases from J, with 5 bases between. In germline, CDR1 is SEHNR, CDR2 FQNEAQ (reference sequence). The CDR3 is CASSPTSYEQYF. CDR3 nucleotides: TGTGCCAGCAGCCCTACCTCCTACGAGCAGTACTTC.